This TCR beta chain was retrieved from a study of post-analysis software for immune sequencing data. Findings and caveats of the study: Patients used about 5 TRBV segments, including TRBV5-6, TRBV5-1 and TRBV20-1, more often than controls.

Trimming took 6 bases from V and 3 from J, leaving 14 bases between them. The germline gives CDR1 MNHEY, CDR2 SMNVEV (reference sequence). The CDR3 runs to 14 residues. The TCR beta cDNA libraries contained unique molecular identifiers. One entry per CDR3 protein, called by TCRdb with MiXCR from the PCR reads. Of roughly 800,000 distinct CDR3 sequences detected, 30% appear once; the ten largest clones hold around 0.56%. On this clonotype itself: What it binds is not known.

The sequencing input was blood. J is TRBJ1-2 and V is TRBV27, with a tentative D call TRBD1 (5 bases). The receptor was isolated from a girl aged 10 to 17 with multiple sclerosis. The CDR3 nucleotides are TGTGCCAGCAGGCAGGGACGAAGTTACTATGGCTACACCTTC. Translation gives CASRQGRSYYGYTF.